This TCR beta chain is drawn from a study of control samples from healthy donors and cancer patients. Trimming stripped 5 bases from V and 5 bases from J, with 9 bases between. CDR3 size: 12 residues. Looked up from germline, CDR1 is LNHDA and CDR2 is SQIVND (reference sequence). This clone has just a few counts. Generated by immunoSEQ multiplex PCR, the TCRdb table keeps only in-frame clones and is missing some. Of some 95,000 clones in the sample, approximately 92% were seen once. Sequencing was done on a sample of blood. The rearrangement joins TRBV19 to TRBJ1-2, with TRBD1 as a possible D gene (5 bases). This clonotype originated in a human donor in good health. The donor label of this sample is uncertain. The CDR3 reads CASSPGEYGYTF. The CDR3 DNA reads TGTGCCAGTAGTCCGGGGGAGTATGGCTACACCTTC.